What follows are 18 T cell receptor beta chains derived from one specimen sequenced in a study of T cells in Graves' hyperthyroidism and ophthalmopathy. The investigators amplified TCR beta CDR3 regions from RNA transcripts. The HTBI primer set was used in a first-round RT-PCR of the TCR CDR3. TCRdb reprocessed the multiplex PCR reads via MiXCR and lists one record per CDR3 protein. The sample includes 400,000 or so distinct CDR3 sequences, over 13% of them seen just once. The source material was blood. The receptors here all came from a man aged 50 to 60 with Graves' ophthalmopathy.

The gene calls are TRBV20-1 and TRBJ1-3; no definite D call. The germline V gene encodes CDR1 DFQATT and CDR2 SNEGSKA (reference sequence). Trimming removed 0 bases from V and 2 bases from J, with 8 bases in between. The CDR3 length is 14 residues. The CDR3 DNA follows: TGCAGTGCTAGAGATCCACGGGCTGGAAACACCATATATTTT. This translates into CSARDPRAGNTIYF.

This clonotype was seen only a few times. This may come from a read error, since a much larger clone is one base off. This chain connects TRBV7-2 to TRBJ2-1; D might be TRBD1 (6 bases). The CDR3 runs 16 residues. Per germline, CDR1 SGHTA and CDR2 FQGNSA. Written as DNA, the CDR3 is TGTGCCAGCAGCAACCGACAGGAGGCGCGATACAGTGAGCAGTTCTTC. Translated, it gives CASSNRQEARYSEQFF.

This clonotype was found many times. The chain employs TRBV30 and TRBJ1-2, with a tentative D call TRBD1 (6 bases). Germline V gene data show CDR1 as GTSNPN and CDR2 as SVGIG (reference sequence). Trimming shortened V by 4 bases and J by 2 bases, and 11 bases separated the two germline ends. The CDR3 is made up of 13 amino acids. This CDR3 reads CAWTETGNYGYTF. DNA for the CDR3: TGTGCCTGGACAGAGACAGGAAACTATGGCTACACCTTC.

The table lists this clonotype with many counts. The chain recombines TRBV5-1 with TRBJ2-1; D gene unclear. The CDR3 covers 14 residues. Between the trimmed V and J ends, which lost 3 bases and 2 bases, there was a span of 9 bases. Germline CDR1 is SGHRS and CDR2 is YFSETQ. CDR3 amino acids: CASSSRPTYNEQFF. In DNA, the CDR3 is TGCGCCAGCAGCTCCCGCCCCACCTACAATGAGCAGTTCTTC.

Regarding this clonotype: A much larger clone lies one base from this, so it may be a read error. The chain couples TRBV19 to TRBJ2-1; D may correspond to TRBD1 or TRBD2 (6 bases each). Trimming stripped 8 bases from V and 2 bases from J, with 16 bases between. Germline lookup yields CDR1 LNHDA and CDR2 SQIVND (reference sequence). This CDR3 is built from 15 residues. CDR3 nucleotides: TGTGCCAGTGCGAGGGGGGTAACACCCTACAATGAGCAGTTCTTC. Translation gives CASARGVTPYNEQFF.

This clonotype was observed at least ten times. The chain has TRBV12-3 or TRBV12-4 and TRBJ1-1; D perhaps matches TRBD1 (5 bases). Trimming took 7 bases from V and 4 from J, leaving 13 bases between them. The CDR3 runs 13 residues. The CDR3 sequence: CASTLGVGTEAFF. CDR3 in DNA: TGTGCCAGCACCTTGGGGGTGGGCACTGAAGCTTTCTTT.

The sample holds a few counts of this clonotype. The chain employs TRBV6-1 and TRBJ2-3; D unresolved. The CDR3 totals 15 residues. Trimming shortened V by 1 base and J by 4 bases, and 12 bases separated the two germline ends. Germline loops: CDR1 MNHNS, CDR2 SASEGT. Here the CDR3 DNA reads TGTGCCAGCAGTGAAGACTTTTTATGGGCAGATACGCAGTATTTT. It is translated as CASSEDFLWADTQYF.

This clonotype was recorded many times. The genes are TRBV29-1 and TRBJ2-3, with D tentatively TRBD2 (5 bases). Germline lookup yields CDR1 SQVTM and CDR2 ANQGSEA. Between the trimmed V and J ends, which lost 3 bases and 7 bases, there was a span of 14 bases. The CDR3 extends over 13 amino acids. CDR3 sequence (DNA): TGCAGCGTTGAGTACCTCGAGCGGAATACGCAGTATTTT. Translating gives CSVEYLERNTQYF.

This clonotype turned up a few times. The V and J genes are TRBV10-3 and TRBJ2-7; D gene ambiguous. The V and J ends lost 2 bases and 3 bases respectively, with 11 bases between them. Per the germline V gene, CDR1 is ENHRY and CDR2 is SYGVKD. The CDR3 covers 14 residues. CDR3 amino acids: CAISEETASYEQYF. CDR3 in DNA: TGTGCCATCAGTGAGGAGACCGCTAGCTACGAGCAGTACTTC.

This chain connects TRBV9 to TRBJ2-7; TRBD2 agrees at 8 bases. CDR1 is SGDLS and CDR2 is YYNGEE in the germline V gene. The CDR3 is 15 residues long. Trimming removed 0 bases from V and 1 base from J; junction bases left unmatched: 3. This CDR3 is CASSVVAGGSYEQYF. The CDR3 coding sequence is TGTGCCAGCAGCGTAGTTGCGGGGGGATCCTACGAGCAGTACTTC.

The gene calls are TRBV2 and TRBJ1-3, with a possible D match to TRBD1 (5 bases). With 1 base removed from V and 4 bases from J, the gap between germline ends came to 5 bases. The germline V gene has CDR1 SNHLY and CDR2 FYNNEI. The CDR3 extends over 13 amino acids. The CDR3 loop reads CASSEDRGNTIYF. CDR3 nucleotides: TGTGCCAGCAGTGAAGACAGGGGAAACACCATATATTTT.

On this clonotype: A read error may explain this, as a much larger clone is one base away. V gene TRBV12-3 or TRBV12-4 combines with J gene TRBJ2-5, with TRBD2 identical over 16 bases. The CDR3 has 15 residues. The CDR3 spells CASRAGTSGRETQCF. The CDR3 region has the DNA TGTGCCAGCAGGGCCGGGACTAGCGGGAGGGAGACCCAGTGCTTC.

The CDR3 DNA follows: TGTGCCAGCAGCCAAGATTTTCCAGGCGGAGGATCCCATTCACCCCTCCACTTT. This encodes CASSQDFPGGGSHSPLHF. The rearrangement uses TRBV3-1 and TRBJ1-6; D is unclear. Germline V gene data show CDR1 as LGHDT and CDR2 as YNNKEL (reference sequence). V was pared by 0 bases and J by 8 bases, with 20 bases between. The CDR3 contains 18 residues.

V usage is TRBV29-1 and J usage is TRBJ2-1, with 10 bases identical to TRBD1. Looked up from germline, CDR1 is SQVTM and CDR2 is ANQGSEA. V gave up 5 bases and J gave up 4 bases; unmatched junction bases: 5. The CDR3 covers 14 residues. CDR3 amino acids: CSVSDRGSYNEQFF. CDR3 nucleotides: TGCAGCGTTTCGGACAGGGGGAGTTACAATGAGCAGTTCTTC.

This clonotype was detected many times. The chain uses TRBV3-1 and TRBJ1-2, with TRBD1 identical over 8 bases. Germline lookup yields CDR1 LGHDT and CDR2 YNNKEL (reference sequence). CDR3 length equals 15 residues. Trimming at V came to 6 bases and at J to 5 bases, leaving 11 bases not matched to a gene. Here the CDR3 reads CASRGDRGETYGYTF. Here the CDR3 DNA reads TGTGCCAGCAGAGGCGACAGGGGCGAGACGTATGGCTACACCTTC.

At least ten counts were recorded for this clonotype. The chain is built from TRBV11-3 and TRBJ2-7, with D possibly being TRBD1 (5 bases). Germline V gives CDR1 SGHNT, CDR2 YENEEA. The CDR3 spans 14 residues. V was shortened by 4 bases and J by 2 bases, with 12 bases between the two germline ends. In DNA form, the CDR3 reads TGTGCCAGCAGCTCCCCGACAGACACCTACGAGCAGTACTTC. This gives the protein CASSSPTDTYEQYF.

The chain recombines TRBV28 with TRBJ2-1; 7 bases map to TRBD2. Per the germline V gene, CDR1 is MDHEN and CDR2 is SYDVKM. V lost 4 bases and J lost 4; bases outside the gene matches: 10. The CDR3 is 16 amino acids. The CDR3: CASSSPWGLTYNEQFF. The CDR3 DNA reads as TGTGCCAGCAGTTCTCCCTGGGGACTAACGTACAATGAGCAGTTCTTC.

J is TRBJ2-3 and V is TRBV20-1, with 7 nucleotides matching TRBD1. J was trimmed by 1 base and V by 6 bases; bases with no gene match: 7. CDR3 size: 14 residues. CDR1 is DFQATT and CDR2 is SNEGSKA in the germline V gene (reference sequence). In DNA, the CDR3 is TGCAGTGCACAGGGGTTATGGGGCACAGATACGCAGTATTTT. It translates to CSAQGLWGTDTQYF.